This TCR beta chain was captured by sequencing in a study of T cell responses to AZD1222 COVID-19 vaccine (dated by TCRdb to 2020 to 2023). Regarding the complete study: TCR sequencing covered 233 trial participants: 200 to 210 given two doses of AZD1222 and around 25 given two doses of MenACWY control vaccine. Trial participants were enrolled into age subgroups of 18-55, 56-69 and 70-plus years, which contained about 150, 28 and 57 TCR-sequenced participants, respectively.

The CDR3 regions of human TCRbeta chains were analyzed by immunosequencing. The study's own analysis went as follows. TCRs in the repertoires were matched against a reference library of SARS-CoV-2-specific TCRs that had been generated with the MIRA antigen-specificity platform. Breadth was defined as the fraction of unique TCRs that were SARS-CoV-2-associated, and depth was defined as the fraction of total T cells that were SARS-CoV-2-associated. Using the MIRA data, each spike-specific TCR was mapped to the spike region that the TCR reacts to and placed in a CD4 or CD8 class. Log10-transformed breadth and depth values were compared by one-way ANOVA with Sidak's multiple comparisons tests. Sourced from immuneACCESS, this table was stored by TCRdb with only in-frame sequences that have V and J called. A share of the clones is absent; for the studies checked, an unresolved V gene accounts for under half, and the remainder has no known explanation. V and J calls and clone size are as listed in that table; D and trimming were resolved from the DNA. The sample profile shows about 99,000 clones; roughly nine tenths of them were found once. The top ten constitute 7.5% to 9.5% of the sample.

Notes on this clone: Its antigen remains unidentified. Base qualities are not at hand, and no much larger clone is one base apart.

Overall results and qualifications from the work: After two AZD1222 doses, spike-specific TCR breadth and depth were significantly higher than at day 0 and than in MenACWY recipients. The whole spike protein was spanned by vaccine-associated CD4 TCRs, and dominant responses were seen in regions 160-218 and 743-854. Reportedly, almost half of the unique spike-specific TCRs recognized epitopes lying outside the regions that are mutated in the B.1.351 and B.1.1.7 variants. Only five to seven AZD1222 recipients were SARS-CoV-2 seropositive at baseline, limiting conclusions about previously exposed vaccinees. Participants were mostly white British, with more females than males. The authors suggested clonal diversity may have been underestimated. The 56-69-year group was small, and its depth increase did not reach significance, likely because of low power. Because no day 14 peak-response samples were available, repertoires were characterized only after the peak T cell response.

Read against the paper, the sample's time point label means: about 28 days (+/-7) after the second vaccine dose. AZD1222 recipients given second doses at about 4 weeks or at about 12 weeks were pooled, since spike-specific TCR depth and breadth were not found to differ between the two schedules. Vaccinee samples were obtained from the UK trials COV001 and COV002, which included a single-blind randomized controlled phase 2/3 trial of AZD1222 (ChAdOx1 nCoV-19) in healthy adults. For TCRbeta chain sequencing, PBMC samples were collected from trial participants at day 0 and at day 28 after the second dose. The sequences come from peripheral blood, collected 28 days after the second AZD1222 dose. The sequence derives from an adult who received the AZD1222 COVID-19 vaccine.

This receptor has the CDR3 CASSWSSGTETQYF. The nucleotide sequence is given as TGTGCCAGCAGTTGGAGTAGCGGGACAGAGACCCAGTACTTC. This chain joins TRBV25-1 to TRBJ2-5, with 8 bases in between that match TRBD2. The CDR3 covers 14 residues, taking in both the cysteine and the phenylalanine. Only the CDR3 DNA stays, 42 bases, in frame from base 1. CDR1 MGHDK and CDR2 SYGVNS are derived from the germline V gene. V and J are trimmed by 5 bases and 4 bases, and the gene matches miss 6 bases of the junction.